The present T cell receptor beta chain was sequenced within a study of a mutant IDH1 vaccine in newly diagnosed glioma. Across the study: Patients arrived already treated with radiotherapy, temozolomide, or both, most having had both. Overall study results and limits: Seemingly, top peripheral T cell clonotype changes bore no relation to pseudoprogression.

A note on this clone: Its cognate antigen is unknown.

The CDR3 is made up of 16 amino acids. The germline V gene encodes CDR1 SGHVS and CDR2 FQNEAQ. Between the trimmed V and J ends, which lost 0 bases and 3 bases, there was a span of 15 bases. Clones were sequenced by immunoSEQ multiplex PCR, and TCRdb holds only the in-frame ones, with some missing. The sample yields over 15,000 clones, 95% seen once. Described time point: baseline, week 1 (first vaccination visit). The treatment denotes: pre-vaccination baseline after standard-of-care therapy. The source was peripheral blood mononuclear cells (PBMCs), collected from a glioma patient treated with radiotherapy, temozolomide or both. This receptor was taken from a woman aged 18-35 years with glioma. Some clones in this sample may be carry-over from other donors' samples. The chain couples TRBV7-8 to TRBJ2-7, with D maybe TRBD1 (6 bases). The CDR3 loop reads CASSLARDRRYYEQYF. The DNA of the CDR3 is TGTGCCAGCAGCTTAGCGCGTGACAGGCGATACTACGAGCAGTACTTC.